The clone carrying this T cell receptor (beta chain) was detected a few times. This sample was taken from a study of T cells after yellow fever vaccination. TCRdb re-analysed the 5' RACE reads in MiXCR, keeping a single row per CDR3 protein. Altogether 300,000 or so distinct CDR3 sequences are present, 3% to 4.5% being singletons, with the ten largest covering 24%. In germline, CDR1 is LGHNA, CDR2 YSLEER. The CDR3 spans 15 residues. The V and J ends lost 0 bases and 3 bases respectively, with 10 bases between them. Source: PBMCs, taken 5 days after the yellow fever booster vaccination. The TCR comes from a man between 18 and 35 years old who received the YFV17D yellow fever vaccine. J is TRBJ2-3 and V is TRBV4-3; D is possibly TRBD1 (5 bases). This chain's CDR3 is CASSQESRATDTQYF. The DNA of the CDR3 is TGCGCCAGCAGCCAAGAATCCAGGGCAACAGATACGCAGTATTTT.